This T cell receptor beta chain came from a study of cytomegalovirus exposure and HLA in healthy donors. PCR amplification relied on 60 Vbeta primers (plus 13 Jbeta primers). Generated by immunoSEQ multiplex PCR, the TCRdb table keeps only in-frame clones and is missing some. The sample consists of about 160,000 clones, just under 80% of them appearing once. The V gene end was trimmed by 0 bases and the J gene end by 4 bases; junction bases not matched to a gene: 2. This CDR3 spans 16 amino acids. From germline, CDR1 is KGHSH and CDR2 LQKENI. About this clone itself: Its specificity is not known.

Study outcomes and limitations: In a later analysis, a genetic analysis reported fewer productive-TCR N-insertions in an Asian-associated ancestry cluster than the cohort average. Rare sequences made up most TCRs, while some public TCRs were found in many donors. Earlier analysis found most TCR beta V segments productive about 90% or about 30% of the time.

Sample: PBMCs. This sequence originates from a man aged 25 to 40 in good health and CMV-seronegative. J is TRBJ1-5 and V is TRBV18; 11 bases fit TRBD1. The CDR3 reads CASSPPGTGGNQPQHF. The CDR3 nucleotides read TGTGCCAGCTCACCACCGGGGACAGGGGGAAATCAGCCCCAGCATTTT. The whole variable domain, remainder taken from reference TRBV18 and TRBJ1-5, is NAGVMQNPRHLVRRRGQEARLRCSPMKGHSHVYWYRQLPEEGLKFMVYLQKENIIDESGMPKERFSAEFPKEGPSILRIQQVVRGDSAAYFCASSPPGTGGNQPQHFGDGTRLSIL.